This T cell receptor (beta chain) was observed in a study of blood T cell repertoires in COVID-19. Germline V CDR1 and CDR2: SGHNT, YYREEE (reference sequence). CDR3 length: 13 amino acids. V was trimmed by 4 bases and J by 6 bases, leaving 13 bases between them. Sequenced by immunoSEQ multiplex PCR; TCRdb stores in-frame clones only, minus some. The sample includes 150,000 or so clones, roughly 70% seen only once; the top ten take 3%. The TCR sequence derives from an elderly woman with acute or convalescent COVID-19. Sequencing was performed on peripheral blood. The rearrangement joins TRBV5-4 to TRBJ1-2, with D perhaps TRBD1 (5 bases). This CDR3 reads CASSVGTRDGYTF. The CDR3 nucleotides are TGTGCCAGCAGCGTCGGGACTCGCGATGGCTACACCTTC.